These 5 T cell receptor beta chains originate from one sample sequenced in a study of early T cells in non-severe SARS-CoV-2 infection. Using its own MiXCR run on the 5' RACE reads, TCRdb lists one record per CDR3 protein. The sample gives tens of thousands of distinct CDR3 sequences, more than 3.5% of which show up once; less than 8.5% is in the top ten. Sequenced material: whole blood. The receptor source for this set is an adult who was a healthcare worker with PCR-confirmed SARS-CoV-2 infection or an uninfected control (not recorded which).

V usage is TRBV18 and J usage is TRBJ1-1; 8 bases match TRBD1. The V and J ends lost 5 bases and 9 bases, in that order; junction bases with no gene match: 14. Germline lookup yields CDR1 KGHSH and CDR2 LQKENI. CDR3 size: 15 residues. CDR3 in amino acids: CASSAGTGSYIQAFF. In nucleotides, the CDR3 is TGTGCCAGCTCAGCCGGGACAGGATCTTATATACAAGCTTTCTTT. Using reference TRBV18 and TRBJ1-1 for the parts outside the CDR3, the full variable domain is NAGVMQNPRHLVRRRGQEARLRCSPMKGHSHVYWYRQLPEEGLKFMVYLQKENIIDESGMPKERFSAEFPKEGPSILRIQQVVRGDSAAYFCASSAGTGSYIQAFFGQGTRLTVV.

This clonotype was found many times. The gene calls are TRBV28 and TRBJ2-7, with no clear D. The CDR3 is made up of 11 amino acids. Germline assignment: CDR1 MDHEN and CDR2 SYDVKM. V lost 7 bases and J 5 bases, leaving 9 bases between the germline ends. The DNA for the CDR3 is TGTGCCAGCAACTTACGGGACGAGCAGTACTTC. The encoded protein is CASNLRDEQYF. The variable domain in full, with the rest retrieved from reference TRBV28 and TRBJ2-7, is DVKVTQSSRYLVKRTGEKVFLECVQDMDHENMFWYRQDPGLGLRLIYFSYDVKMKEKGDIPEGYSVSREKKERFSLILESASTNQTSMYLCASNLRDEQYFGPGTRLTVT.

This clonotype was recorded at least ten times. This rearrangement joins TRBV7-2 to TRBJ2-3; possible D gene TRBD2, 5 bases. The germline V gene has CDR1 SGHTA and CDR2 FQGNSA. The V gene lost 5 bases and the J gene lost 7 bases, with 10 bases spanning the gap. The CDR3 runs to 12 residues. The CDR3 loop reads CASSPPGNTQYF. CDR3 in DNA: TGTGCCAGCAGCCCCCCGGGGAATACGCAGTATTTT.

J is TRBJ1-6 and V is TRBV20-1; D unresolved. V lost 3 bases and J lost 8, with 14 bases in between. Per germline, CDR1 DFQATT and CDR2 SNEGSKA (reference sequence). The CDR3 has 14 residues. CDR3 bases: TGCAGTGCTAGTAAGGACGGTGTTGATTCACCCCTCCACTTT. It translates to CSASKDGVDSPLHF.

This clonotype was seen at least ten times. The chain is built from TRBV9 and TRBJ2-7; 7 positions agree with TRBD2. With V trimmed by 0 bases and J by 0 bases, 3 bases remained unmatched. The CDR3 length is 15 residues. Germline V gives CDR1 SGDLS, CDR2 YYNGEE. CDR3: CASSVGGGTSYEQYF. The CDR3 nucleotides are TGTGCCAGCAGCGTAGGGGGAGGGACCTCCTACGAGCAGTACTTC.